These T cell receptor beta chains were read from a single sample in a study of blood T cell repertoires in COVID-19. Only in-frame clones appear in the TCRdb table, and some are missing; sequencing was by immunoSEQ multiplex PCR. The table records 200,000 to 250,000 clones, around 86% of them present only once. Sequenced material: PBMCs or T cells enriched from blood (not recorded which). The receptors were sampled from a woman aged 40 to 55 with acute COVID-19. Both conserved end residues are trimmed from each CDR3. Each record gives: V gene, CDR3 protein.

V: TRBV29-1
CDR3: SVNTFYEQY

V: TRBV3-1/TRBV3-2
CDR3: ASSRGTGTTEAF

V: TRBV20-1
CDR3: SARQNEQF

V: TRBV19
CDR3: ASTPRVLNTEAF

V: TRBV18
CDR3: ASSPLSGDTEAF

V: TRBV19
CDR3: ASSISSGNSYNEQF

V: TRBV15
CDR3: ATSRDRDTDTQY

V: TRBV28
CDR3: ASNTSPAGPYEQY

V: TRBV9
CDR3: ASSTRTGENKETQY

V: TRBV27
CDR3: ASSPRQFSEAF

V: TRBV19
CDR3: ASSLDRPYGYT

V: TRBV7-6
CDR3: ASSLVRQSHEQF

V: TRBV30
CDR3: AWRPPGLLTEAF

V: TRBV11-2
CDR3: ASSSGQGGEKLF

V: TRBV5-4
CDR3: ASSLQLGNTGELF

V: TRBV25-1
CDR3: ASSESFEQY

V: TRBV28
CDR3: ASSSSDRALNQPQH

V: TRBV7-8
CDR3: ASSLRDLSTDTQY

V: TRBV18
CDR3: ASSQQHLNYGYT

V: TRBV9
CDR3: ASSVRTPTSGRPGELF

V: TRBV7-2
CDR3: ASSLMGGSADTQY

V: TRBV18
CDR3: ASSPQLAGSTDTQY

V: TRBV28
CDR3: ASRADRAPSFT

V: TRBV3-1/TRBV3-2
CDR3: ASSPARLATKWINEQF

V: TRBV12-5
CDR3: ASGTNEGKRPQH

V: TRBV19
CDR3: ASSMLAVRNTGELF

V: TRBV19
CDR3: ASSIDPRGGQY

V: TRBV7-8
CDR3: ASSPITSGLHNEQF

V: TRBV7-3
CDR3: ASSLTSGRTGELF

V: TRBV10-3
CDR3: AIRGDGTYEQY

V: TRBV7-9
CDR3: ASSRGTAESTDTQY

V: TRBV20-1
CDR3: SASTGTGIYGYT

V: TRBV19
CDR3: ASRRVLSGNTIY

V: TRBV10-3
CDR3: AISESGPGQY

V: TRBV19
CDR3: ASSTSQGRYTGELF

V: TRBV7-2
CDR3: ASSLASGYNQPQH

V: TRBV28
CDR3: ASYPGQGRHTIY

V: TRBV4-2
CDR3: ASSASGQGGYEQY

V: TRBV5-1
CDR3: ASSRQDKGIDGYT

V: TRBV15
CDR3: ATSRAQGARNSPLH

V: TRBV7-9
CDR3: ASSPEDGRVYEQY

V: TRBV30
CDR3: AWNQGARTYGYT

V: TRBV5-5
CDR3: ASSLLAPYNSPLH

V: TRBV6-5
CDR3: ASSPGQDYEQY

V: TRBV11-2
CDR3: ASSSDSLRDSSYNEQF

V: TRBV9
CDR3: ASSGTSGTYNEQF

V: TRBV3-1/TRBV3-2
CDR3: ASDSSGTEAF

V: TRBV5-4
CDR3: ASSKKTGTAHEQY

V: TRBV7-8
CDR3: ASSFAGKDQPQH

V: TRBV3-1/TRBV3-2
CDR3: ASSERANTEAF

V: TRBV7-2
CDR3: ASSLSTQPQH

V: TRBV14
CDR3: ASSQVLAGGPRRTDTQY

V: TRBV5-6
CDR3: ASSFGQGVLEAF

V: TRBV19
CDR3: ASSTRRARETQY

V: TRBV7-9
CDR3: ASSLSESGRAYEQY

V: TRBV29-1
CDR3: SVDGGTGGRATDTQY

V: TRBV28
CDR3: ASSPYSGATNEKLF